This is a list of T cell receptor beta chains from one sample in a study of PD-L1 blockade in urothelial cancer. Sequenced by immunoSEQ multiplex PCR; TCRdb stores in-frame clones only, minus some. The repertoire holds 50,000 to 55,000 clones, with roughly 91% as singletons. Sample: PBMCs, taken around atezolizumab (anti-PD-L1) treatment. The source is a man in his 60s with urothelial cancer. CDR3s leave out the opening cysteine and the closing phenylalanine or tryptophan.

V gene	J gene	CDR3 protein
TRBV19	TRBJ2-2	ASRRTSGSPGELF
TRBV7-8	TRBJ2-5	ASSYETQETQY
TRBV12-5	TRBJ2-3	ASGLVSAPPDTQY
TRBV10-3	TRBJ2-3	AISDLFQGGKDTQY
TRBV5-1	TRBJ2-2	ASSPPQVGANTGELF
TRBV11-3	TRBJ2-3	ASSLLGVTDTQY
TRBV5-6	TRBJ2-4	ASSFSGTGGGRNIQY
TRBV7-2	TRBJ2-7	ASSLGAAGGRYEQY
TRBV5-1	TRBJ2-5	ASRSDFLGETQY
TRBV27	TRBJ2-2	ASNKQAMNTGELF
TRBV7-8	TRBJ2-7	ASSLDWEGHHYEQY
TRBV9	TRBJ1-2	ASSSQYGYT
TRBV28	TRBJ2-7	ASSRQGPNYEQY